These 9 T cell receptor beta chains share one sample of origin, sequenced in a study of CD8+ T cells in alopecia areata. Sequencing relied on a cDNA template that was reverse transcribed from extracted RNA. Some clones are missing from TCRdb's copy, which holds only in-frame ones; the method was immunoSEQ multiplex PCR. The sample consists of approximately 98,000 clones, 45% to 60% of them appearing once. The source material was NKG2D-low CD8+ T cells sorted from blood. The source is a human donor with alopecia areata.

The rearrangement links TRBV4-1 to TRBJ2-7; the match to TRBD2 covers 11 bases. The germline V gene encodes CDR1 MGHRA and CDR2 YSYEKL. The CDR3 is 16 residues long. V was clipped by 0 bases and J by 3 bases; unmatched bases: 4. CDR3 loop: CASSQETGLAGYEQYF. CDR3 nucleotides: TGCGCCAGCAGCCAAGAAACTGGACTAGCGGGCTACGAGCAGTACTTC.

A word on this clone: A junction boundary mismatches the germline segment, possibly from a read error. V and J are TRBV2 and TRBJ2-6; TRBD2 aligns across 7 bases. Germline V gene lookup returns CDR1 SNHLY and CDR2 FYNNEI. This CDR3 contains 17 residues. DNA for the CDR3: TGTGTCAGCATCGAACGGCGGGAGAGCTCTGGGGCCAACGTCCTGACTTTC. Amino acids: CVSIERRESSGANVLTF.

This clone has just a few counts. CDR3 DNA sequence: TGTGCCAGCAGTTTCCACCAGGACCCCCACGAGCAGTACTTC. It codes for CASSFHQDPHEQYF. The chain has TRBV28 and TRBJ2-7; D ambiguous. This CDR3 contains 14 residues. Trimming shortened V by 3 bases and J by 5 bases, and 14 bases separated the two germline ends. Germline V gene lookup returns CDR1 MDHEN and CDR2 SYDVKM.

This chain's CDR3 is CASRPDRWITDTQYF. The CDR3, as DNA: TGTGCCAGCAGGCCGGACAGGTGGATCACAGATACGCAGTATTTT. V and J are TRBV7-9 and TRBJ2-3; 7 bases line up with TRBD1. V shed 6 bases, J shed 2 bases, and the junction held 8 bases outside the gene matches. The CDR3 is 15 amino acids. Germline V gene data show CDR1 as SEHNR and CDR2 as FQNEAQ (reference sequence).

This clone was observed a few times. The gene calls are TRBV27 and TRBJ2-3, with D tentatively TRBD2 (5 bases). The CDR3 is 10 residues long. Trimming removed 8 bases at V and 6 bases at J, with 6 bases between. Per the germline V gene, CDR1 is MNHEY and CDR2 is SMNVEV (reference sequence). For the CDR3, the DNA is TGTGCCAGCGCGGGTGATACGCAGTATTTT. This translates into CASAGDTQYF.

The chain's CDR3 is CASSLKWTVESEQYF. In DNA, the CDR3 is TGTGCCAGCAGTTTAAAATGGACAGTCGAGAGCGAGCAGTACTTC. V gene TRBV27 combines with J gene TRBJ2-7, with D perhaps matching TRBD1 (6 bases). Trimming took 2 bases from V and 6 from J, leaving 17 bases between them. The CDR3 is 15 amino acids. Germline V CDR1 and CDR2: MNHEY, SMNVEV (reference sequence).

Only one count was recorded for this clone. The rearrangement uses TRBV7-2 and TRBJ2-1, with TRBD2 matching 14 bases. Per germline, CDR1 SGHTA and CDR2 FQGNSA. V trimming: 4 bases; J trimming: 8 bases; junction bases outside the gene matches: 7. The CDR3 is 16 amino acids. In nucleotides, the CDR3 is TGTGCCAGCAGCTCTACCGGGACTAGCGGGAGTTATGAGCAGTTCTTC. The encoded protein is CASSSTGTSGSYEQFF.

This clone showed up just once. V is TRBV5-1 and J is TRBJ2-7; D might be TRBD1 (6 bases). The V end was cut by 3 bases, the J end by 0 bases, with 10 bases between. Germline loops: CDR1 SGHRS, CDR2 YFSETQ. The CDR3 consists of 14 residues. CDR3 DNA sequence: TGCGCCAGCAGCTCCGACAGGACCTCCTACGAGCAGTACTTC. Protein sequence: CASSSDRTSYEQYF.

V gene TRBV9 combines with J gene TRBJ1-2; possibly TRBD1 for D (6 bases). CDR1 and CDR2 from the germline V gene are SGDLS and YYNGEE. The CDR3 is 15 residues long. V lost 6 bases, J lost 8 bases, and 23 bases lay in between. CDR3 DNA: TGTGCCAGCAACCACCGCCGGGGACAATTGGGAGGCTACACCTTC. Translation: CASNHRRGQLGGYTF.